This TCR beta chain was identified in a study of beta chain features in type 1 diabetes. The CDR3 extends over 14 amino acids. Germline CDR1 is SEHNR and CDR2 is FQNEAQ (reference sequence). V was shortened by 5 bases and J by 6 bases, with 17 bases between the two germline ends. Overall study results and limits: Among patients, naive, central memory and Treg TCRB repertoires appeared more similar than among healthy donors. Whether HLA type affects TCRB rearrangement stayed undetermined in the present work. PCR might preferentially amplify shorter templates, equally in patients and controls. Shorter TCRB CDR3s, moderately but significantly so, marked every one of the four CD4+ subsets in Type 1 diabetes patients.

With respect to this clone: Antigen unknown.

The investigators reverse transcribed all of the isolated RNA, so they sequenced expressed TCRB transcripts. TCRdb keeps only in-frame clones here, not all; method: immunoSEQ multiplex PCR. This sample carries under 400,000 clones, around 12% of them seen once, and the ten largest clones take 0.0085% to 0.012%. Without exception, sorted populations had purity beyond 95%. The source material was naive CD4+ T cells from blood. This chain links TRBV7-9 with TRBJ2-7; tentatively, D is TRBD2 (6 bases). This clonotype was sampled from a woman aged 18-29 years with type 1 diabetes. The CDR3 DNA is TGTGCCAGCAGCCCTAGGGGTGGTAGCGGCGAGCAGTACTTC. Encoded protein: CASSPRGGSGEQYF.